Each of the 30 T cell receptor beta chains below was sequenced from the same sample in a study of cytomegalovirus exposure and HLA in healthy donors. PCR amplification relied on 60 Vbeta primers (plus 13 Jbeta primers). TCRdb's table, derived via immunoSEQ multiplex PCR, lists solely in-frame clones and lacks some. The data contain tens of thousands of clones, roughly 74% of them seen just once; the ten biggest clones take up around 7.8%. Material for sequencing was PBMCs. All receptors derive from a man aged 18 to 35 in good health and CMV-seropositive.

The chain links TRBV7-2 to TRBJ2-1; 8 positions match TRBD2. Germline V gene data show CDR1 as SGHTA and CDR2 as FQGNSA. The CDR3 contains 13 residues. Trimming removed 6 bases from V and 9 bases from J; junction bases left unmatched: 7. CDR3 in DNA: TGTGCCAGCAGGATCATAGCGGGAACTGAGCAGTTCTTC. It translates to CASRIIAGTEQFF.

The chain links TRBV30 to TRBJ2-7, with 10 nucleotides matching TRBD2. The CDR3 loop spans 15 amino acids. CDR1 GTSNPN and CDR2 SVGIG come from the germline V gene (reference sequence). Trimming took 3 bases from V and 6 from J; bases not matched to a gene: 11. CDR3 in amino acids: CAWSAYSGRTTEQYF. CDR3 nucleotides: TGTGCCTGGAGCGCATATAGCGGGAGGACCACCGAGCAGTACTTC.

This clone has a handful of counts. The chain carries TRBV2 and TRBJ2-3; 9 bases are a match to TRBD1. The germline CDR1 and CDR2 sequences are SNHLY and FYNNEI. The CDR3 totals 16 residues. Trimming took 7 bases from V and 0 from J; bases not matched to a gene: 8. The CDR3 loop is CASKDTGTGSTDTQYF. CDR3 DNA sequence: TGTGCCAGCAAAGATACCGGGACAGGGAGCACAGATACGCAGTATTTT.

The rearrangement uses TRBV6-1 and TRBJ1-1, with D perhaps TRBD1 (6 bases). CDR1 and CDR2 from the germline V gene are MNHNS and SASEGT. V shed 6 bases and J shed 3 bases, with 11 bases lying between them. This CDR3 comprises 13 residues. CDR3 DNA: TGTGCCAGCAGGGGCTCAGGGGACACTGAAGCTTTCTTT. Translated, it gives CASRGSGDTEAFF.

This sequence joins TRBV7-9 and TRBJ1-1, with D uncertain. Trimming removed 5 bases from V and 5 bases from J, with 12 bases in between. CDR1 and CDR2 (germline): SEHNR, FQNEAQ (reference sequence). The CDR3 loop spans 13 amino acids. CDR3 sequence (DNA): TGTGCCAGCAGCCAGGAGGTCGGAACTGAAGCTTTCTTT. As protein: CASSQEVGTEAFF.

The chain uses TRBV6-5 and TRBJ1-2; the match to TRBD1 covers 8 bases. V shed 4 bases, J shed 8 bases, and the junction held 6 bases outside the gene matches. Per the germline V gene, CDR1 is MNHEY and CDR2 is SVGAGI. This CDR3 comprises 13 residues. CDR3 sequence: CASSFLQGEGYTF. The DNA of the CDR3 is TGTGCCAGCAGTTTCCTACAGGGGGAAGGCTACACCTTC.

V is TRBV7-6 and J is TRBJ1-6; D is unresolved. This CDR3 region has 15 residues. The V end was cut by 1 base, the J end by 7 bases, with 11 bases between. The germline V gene has CDR1 SGHVS and CDR2 FNYEAQ. This chain's CDR3 is CASSLEGSGNSPLHF. In DNA form, the CDR3 reads TGTGCCAGCAGCTTAGAGGGCTCGGGGAATTCACCCCTCCACTTT.

This chain connects TRBV30 to TRBJ1-4, with D possibly matching TRBD1 (5 bases). Germline CDR1 GTSNPN, CDR2 SVGIG (reference sequence). The CDR3 runs to 14 residues. V was pared by 1 base and J by 0 bases, with 6 bases between. The chain's CDR3 is CAWSEGPTNEKLFF. The CDR3 nucleotides are TGTGCCTGGAGTGAGGGGCCAACTAATGAAAAACTGTTTTTT.

The chain combines TRBV5-4 with TRBJ2-3, with 10 bases aligning to TRBD1. Trimming at V came to 0 bases and at J to 2 bases, leaving 3 bases not matched to a gene. The CDR3 spans 16 residues. The V gene's germline CDR1 is SGHNT and CDR2 YYREEE (reference sequence). The CDR3 bases are TGTGCCAGCAGCTTGGTGGGACAGGGGCTCACAGATACGCAGTATTTT. This codes for CASSLVGQGLTDTQYF.

In its sample, this clone was seen once. The gene calls are TRBV5-1 and TRBJ2-1, with TRBD2 matching 12 bases. The germline V gene has CDR1 SGHRS and CDR2 YFSETQ. The CDR3 is 15 residues long. Trimming removed 4 bases from V and 7 bases from J; junction bases left unmatched: 6. DNA for the CDR3: TGCGCCAGCAGCGGGGGGACTAGCGGGCCGAATGAGCAGTTCTTC. It is translated as CASSGGTSGPNEQFF.

The gene calls are TRBV7-2 and TRBJ2-2, with 7 bases fitting TRBD1. Trimming at V came to 7 bases and at J to 3 bases, leaving 8 bases not matched to a gene. The CDR3 is made up of 15 amino acids. Looked up from germline, CDR1 is SGHTA and CDR2 is FQGNSA. The CDR3 region is CASTLRGGHTGELFF. The DNA for the CDR3 is TGTGCCAGCACCCTTAGAGGGGGCCACACCGGGGAGCTGTTTTTT.

CDR3 nucleotide sequence: TGTGCCAGCAGCGTAGAGATGTGGACAAGAGCTTCAACATCCGACACTGAAGCTTTCTTT. This translates into CASSVEMWTRASTSDTEAFF. The V call is TRBV9, the J call TRBJ1-1, with D perhaps matching TRBD1 (5 bases). V dropped 0 bases and J dropped 3 bases, with 27 bases sitting between them. The V gene's germline CDR1 is SGDLS and CDR2 YYNGEE. CDR3 length equals 20 residues. Full variable domain (missing parts from reference TRBV9 and TRBJ1-1): DSGVTQTPKHLITATGQRVTLRCSPRSGDLSVYWYQQSLDQGLQFLIQYYNGEERAKGNILERFSAQQFPDLHSELNLSSLELGDSALYFCASSVEMWTRASTSDTEAFFGQGTRLTVV.

In this sample, this clone turned up a few times. CDR3 protein: CASSPRAQAYGYTF. CDR3 in DNA: TGTGCCAGCAGCCCTAGGGCACAGGCCTATGGCTACACCTTC. J is TRBJ1-2 and V is TRBV11-2; weak D call: TRBD1 (5 bases). The CDR3 totals 14 residues. V lost 5 bases, J lost 4 bases, and 14 bases lay in between. Per the germline V gene, CDR1 is SGHAT and CDR2 is FQNNGV.

This clone was recorded a few times. V usage is TRBV9 and J usage is TRBJ2-5, with no clear D. Germline CDR1 is SGDLS and CDR2 is YYNGEE. This CDR3 contains 13 residues. Trimming removed 3 bases from V and 4 bases from J, with 10 bases in between. CDR3 region: CASSDPPRETQYF. Here the CDR3 DNA reads TGTGCCAGCAGCGACCCCCCGAGAGAGACCCAGTACTTC.

This chain uses TRBV2 with TRBJ1-2; no firm D call. V lost 6 bases, J lost 4 bases, and 15 bases lay in between. The CDR3 runs to 14 residues. Per germline, CDR1 SNHLY and CDR2 FYNNEI. The CDR3 is CASSVRGTTYGYTF. The CDR3 DNA follows: TGTGCCAGCAGCGTCCGGGGAACCACCTATGGCTACACCTTC.

This clone has only a few counts. The chain couples TRBV2 to TRBJ2-7, with a tentative D call TRBD1 (6 bases). V was clipped by 6 bases and J by 1 base, with 13 bases between them. The CDR3 spans 14 residues. Germline CDR1 is SNHLY and CDR2 is FYNNEI. CDR3: CASRAGTSSYEQYF. The DNA of the CDR3 is TGTGCCAGCAGGGCCGGGACATCGTCCTACGAGCAGTACTTC.

This chain connects TRBV6-5 to TRBJ2-1; 9 bases fit TRBD1. This CDR3 is built from 14 residues. Germline CDR1 is MNHEY and CDR2 is SVGAGI. V gave up 6 bases and J gave up 4 bases; unmatched junction bases: 4. Here the CDR3 DNA reads TGTGCCAGCAGGTCACAGGGGGCTTACAATGAGCAGTTCTTC. Translating gives CASRSQGAYNEQFF.

In the case of this clone: The junction differs from germline at one of its ends, possibly a read error. The chain carries TRBV10-2 and TRBJ1-2, with D unresolved. The CDR3 sequence is 12 residues long. Germline values: CDR1 WSHSY, CDR2 SAAADI. This CDR3 is CASSESFGRYAF. The CDR3, as DNA: TGCGCCAGCAGTGAGTCTTTTGGGAGGTACGCCTTC.

This clone has just one count. The chain joins TRBV4-1 to TRBJ1-5, with 8 positions matching TRBD1. CDR1 MGHRA and CDR2 YSYEKL come from the germline V gene. This CDR3 has 18 amino acids. Losses at the gene ends were 1 base for V and 0 bases for J; bases not matched to a gene: 8. DNA of the CDR3: TGCGCCAGCAGCCAAGGGAACAGGGGGGCCGATAGCAATCAGCCCCAGCATTTT. Its protein product is CASSQGNRGADSNQPQHF.

This clone was seen only once. This sequence joins TRBV13 and TRBJ2-1, with 11 bases lining up with TRBD2. The V and J ends lost 5 bases and 3 bases, in that order; junction bases with no gene match: 3. Germline V CDR1 and CDR2: PRHDT, FYEKMQ (reference sequence). CDR3 length: 15 residues. The CDR3: CASSGGTSGYNEQFF. The CDR3 region has the DNA TGTGCCAGCAGCGGGGGGACTAGCGGCTACAATGAGCAGTTCTTC.

The chain carries TRBV29-1 and TRBJ2-5, with D perhaps matching TRBD2 (6 bases). V was clipped by 5 bases and J by 0 bases, with 10 bases between them. Per germline, CDR1 SQVTM and CDR2 ANQGSEA. This CDR3 spans 13 amino acids. CDR3 amino acids: CSVRRTNQETQYF. CDR3 in DNA: TGCAGCGTTAGAAGGACTAACCAAGAGACCCAGTACTTC.

CDR3 loop: CASRFDRGYSNQPQHF. In nucleotides, the CDR3 is TGTGCCAGCAGGTTTGACAGGGGCTATAGCAATCAGCCCCAGCATTTT. The rearrangement links TRBV2 to TRBJ1-5, with 8 bases identical to TRBD1. J was trimmed by 0 bases and V by 6 bases; bases with no gene match: 7. Germline lookup yields CDR1 SNHLY and CDR2 FYNNEI. This CDR3 has 16 residues.

This chain joins TRBV6-5 and TRBJ1-1; 8 bases are a match to TRBD1. The V gene end was trimmed by 5 bases and the J gene end by 2 bases; junction bases not matched to a gene: 4. Germline V lookup: CDR1 MNHEY, CDR2 SVGAGI. The CDR3 is 14 amino acids. This CDR3 is CASSTGGQNTEAFF. The CDR3 bases are TGTGCCAGCAGTACAGGGGGACAAAACACTGAAGCTTTCTTT.

The V and J genes are TRBV2 and TRBJ1-1; 9 bases align to TRBD1. Germline assignment: CDR1 SNHLY and CDR2 FYNNEI. The CDR3 covers 14 residues. J gave up 8 bases and V 4 bases, and 8 bases lay outside the gene matches. In DNA form, the CDR3 reads TGTGCCAGCAGTGGAGGGACAGGGCGACGAGAAGCTTTCTTT. Its protein is CASSGGTGRREAFF.

J is TRBJ2-7 and V is TRBV7-2, with 9 bases aligning to TRBD1. V was pared by 4 bases and J by 3 bases, with 4 bases of the junction left unmatched. The CDR3 totals 14 residues. CDR1 and CDR2 from the germline V gene are SGHTA and FQGNSA. Written as DNA, the CDR3 is TGTGCCAGCAGCTCCGGGACAGGGTACTACGAGCAGTACTTC. Its translation: CASSSGTGYYEQYF.

V is TRBV6-5 and J is TRBJ1-4; the D is unclear. V was shortened by 3 bases and J by 10 bases, with 21 bases between the two germline ends. From germline, CDR1 is MNHEY and CDR2 SVGAGI. The length of the CDR3 is 16 residues. The CDR3 DNA follows: TGTGCCAGCAGTTATTCCCCCCGGGGTAGTGGCGTAAAACTGTTTTTT. As protein: CASSYSPRGSGVKLFF.

The chain has TRBV29-1 and TRBJ2-1; TRBD2 matches 7 bases. Germline V gene data show CDR1 as SQVTM and CDR2 as ANQGSEA. The CDR3 has 15 residues. With 4 bases clipped from V and 1 base from J, the junction kept 7 bases outside the gene matches. CDR3 sequence: CSVGGLAVSYNEQFF. For the CDR3, the DNA is TGCAGCGTTGGGGGCCTAGCGGTTTCCTACAATGAGCAGTTCTTC.

This chain connects TRBV6-4 to TRBJ1-1; 8 bases are shared with TRBD1. The germline gives CDR1 MRHNA, CDR2 SNTAGT. V lost 6 bases and J lost 0; bases outside the gene matches: 9. The CDR3 runs 16 residues. The CDR3 region has the DNA TGTGCCAGCAGCCAAACAGGGGGGACCTTGAACACTGAAGCTTTCTTT. As protein: CASSQTGGTLNTEAFF.

This chain links TRBV4-2 with TRBJ2-2, with D unclear. This CDR3 is built from 13 residues. Trimming removed 5 bases from V and 5 bases from J, with 9 bases in between. The germline V gene has CDR1 LGHNA and CDR2 YNFKEQ. The CDR3 region has the DNA TGTGCCAGCAGCTTCCCTAGTACCGGGGAGCTGTTTTTT. Encoded protein: CASSFPSTGELFF.

The chain joins TRBV18 to TRBJ1-2; 11 bases match TRBD1. Germline V gives CDR1 KGHSH, CDR2 LQKENI. The CDR3 consists of 13 residues. With 5 bases clipped from V and 7 bases from J, the junction kept 3 bases outside the gene matches. CDR3 protein: CASSAGTGGGYTF. The CDR3, as DNA: TGTGCCAGCTCAGCCGGGACAGGGGGTGGCTACACCTTC.